Listed below are T cell receptor beta chains from one sample, sequenced in a study of blood T cell repertoires in COVID-19. The data were produced by immunoSEQ multiplex PCR, yet TCRdb's version contains in-frame clones alone and is incomplete. The sample lists roughly 130,000 clones; 79% were seen once. The sample consisted of peripheral blood. The receptor set was obtained from a man in his sixties with acute or convalescent COVID-19. CDR3s include the opening cysteine and the closing phenylalanine or tryptophan. D genes are given only for firm matches. Clone size is not always given. Where it is, it says once, few, many or a class for expanded clones.

v_call,d_call,j_call,clone_size,cdr3_nt,cdr3_aa
TRBV13,NA,TRBJ2-2,once,TGTGCCAGCAGCCCTAGGAGGGACAGCCGGGAGCTGTTTTTT,CASSPRRDSRELFF
TRBV27,NA,TRBJ1-2,NA,TGTGCCAGCAGTTGGGGGGGCAGCTATGGCTACACCTTC,CASSWGGSYGYTF
TRBV6-2/TRBV6-3,NA,TRBJ2-7,NA,TGTGCCAGCAGTTACGCGGGCTCTCCCTCCTACGAGCAGTACTTC,CASSYAGSPSYEQYF
TRBV19,TRBD2,TRBJ2-1,once,TGTGCCAGCACCGGGACTAGCAAGGTATGGAACTACAATGAGCAGTTCTTC,CASTGTSKVWNYNEQFF
TRBV19,NA,TRBJ1-5,NA,TGTGCCAGTAGTATAGGTCGGGGGGAGAGCAATCAGCCCCAGCATTTT,CASSIGRGESNQPQHF
TRBV18,NA,TRBJ2-5,NA,TGTGCCAGCTCAGGGCAGGAAGAGACCCAGTACTTC,CASSGQEETQYF
TRBV29-1,TRBD1,TRBJ2-7,few,TGCAGCGTTGAAGATCGAGGCAGGGGGCCCGAGCAGTACTTC,CSVEDRGRGPEQYF
TRBV6-5,TRBD2,TRBJ2-7,NA,TGTGCCAGCAGTCTCACGGGGGGGTTCGAGCAGTACTTC,CASSLTGGFEQYF
TRBV9,TRBD2,TRBJ2-1,NA,TGTGCCAGCAGCCCTCGGGCGGGAGTCCAGCCTGAGCAGTTCTTC,CASSPRAGVQPEQFF
TRBV3-1/TRBV3-2,NA,TRBJ2-1,NA,TGTGCCAGCAGCCCCTCCAGTCCCAATGAGCAGTTCTTC,CASSPSSPNEQFF
TRBV5-1,NA,TRBJ1-6,NA,TGCGCCAGCAGCTTGACAGGGATCAATTCACCCCTCCACTTT,CASSLTGINSPLHF
TRBV28,TRBD2,TRBJ2-5,NA,TGTGCCAGCACATCCAGCGGGAGGTCTTTGGAGACCCAGTACTTC,CASTSSGRSLETQYF
TRBV5-1,TRBD2,TRBJ2-1,NA,TGCGCCAGCAGCTTGGTAGGACTAGCGGACAATGAGCAGTTCTTC,CASSLVGLADNEQFF
TRBV2,NA,TRBJ2-3,NA,TGTGCCAGCAGTGAACCGGGGCTAGGGGGACCAACAGATACGCAGTATTTT,CASSEPGLGGPTDTQYF
TRBV2,NA,TRBJ2-6,NA,TGTGCCAGCAATGCAGGGGGGGCCAACGTCCTGACTTTC,CASNAGGANVLTF
TRBV30,NA,TRBJ1-1,few,TGTGCCTGGAGCCCAAAAGGGGCGGCCACTGAAGCTTTCTTT,CAWSPKGAATEAFF
TRBV14,NA,TRBJ2-3,once,TGTGCCAGCAGCCAGTGGGGGCCCCTCACAGATACGCAGTATTTT,CASSQWGPLTDTQYF
TRBV7-8,TRBD1,TRBJ1-5,few,TGTGCCAGCAGCACGGGACAGCTTCTTGATCAGCCCCAGCATTTT,CASSTGQLLDQPQHF
TRBV3-1/TRBV3-2,NA,TRBJ1-4,NA,TGTGCCAGCAGCCAAGATCGGCGGGTAACTAATGAAAAACTGTTTTTT,CASSQDRRVTNEKLFF
TRBV28,NA,TRBJ1-2,NA,TGTGCCAGCAGCCACGCAGCAAGGGGGGGCTATGGCTACACCTTC,CASSHAARGGYGYTF
TRBV14,NA,TRBJ1-4,NA,TGTGCCAGCAGTACCCCGGGTGAAAAACTGTTTTTT,CASSTPGEKLFF
TRBV9,TRBD2,TRBJ2-1,NA,TGTGCCAGCAGCGTAGGGGCGGGAGGGGGCAATGAGCAGTTCTTC,CASSVGAGGGNEQFF
TRBV7-8,TRBD1,TRBJ2-7,NA,TGTGCCAGCAGCGCCGGGACAGGTACCCGCGAGCAGTACTTC,CASSAGTGTREQYF
TRBV4-1,NA,TRBJ2-1,NA,TGCGCCAGCAGCCAAGATGGGGGGGACAGGACCCCTTATGAGCAGTTCTTC,CASSQDGGDRTPYEQFF
TRBV27,NA,TRBJ2-1,NA,TGTGCCAGCAGTCGTACGTTTCCCGGGACACCGAGCTCCTACAATGAGCAGTTCTTC,CASSRTFPGTPSSYNEQFF
TRBV5-7,TRBD2,TRBJ2-1,NA,TGTGCCAGCAGCTTGGGGGGGGCAGCGCGACTAGCGGGAGTGTCAGAGCAGTTCTTC,CASSLGGAARLAGVSEQFF
TRBV24-1,NA,TRBJ2-7,once,TGTGCCACCAGTGACAATACAGGGTACGAGCAGTACTTC,CATSDNTGYEQYF
TRBV15,NA,TRBJ2-4,NA,TGTGCCACCAGCAGAGGAGGGATAGCCAAAAACATTCAGTACTTC,CATSRGGIAKNIQYF
TRBV4-3,TRBD1,TRBJ1-4,few,TGCGCCAGCAGCCCTCAGGGCAGGGGGGTTGAAAAACTGTTTTTT,CASSPQGRGVEKLFF
TRBV6-5,NA,TRBJ1-3,NA,TGTGCCAGCAGGGCTCAGGGCCCCTCTGGAAACACCATATATTTT,CASRAQGPSGNTIYF
TRBV7-3,NA,TRBJ2-1,NA,TGTGCCAGCAGCTCCTCACAGGCAAATGAGCAGTTCTTC,CASSSSQANEQFF
TRBV9,NA,TRBJ2-1,NA,TGTGCCAGCAGCGTAGACTACCCGACCTACAATGAGCAGTTCTTC,CASSVDYPTYNEQFF
TRBV9,TRBD2,TRBJ2-1,NA,TGTGCCAGCAGCGGGGGCGGGAGAGGGGACTACAATGAGCAGTTCTTC,CASSGGGRGDYNEQFF
TRBV28,NA,TRBJ1-2,NA,TGTGCCAGCAGTTCGGTAGTGTATGGCTACACCTTC,CASSSVVYGYTF
TRBV7-2,TRBD2,TRBJ2-1,NA,TGTGCCAGCAGCCTCAGCGGGAGGGCCTACAATGAGCAGTTCTTC,CASSLSGRAYNEQFF
TRBV3-1/TRBV3-2,NA,TRBJ1-4,NA,TGTGCCAGCAGCCAGCACGGGGGGACTAATGAAAAACTGTTTTTT,CASSQHGGTNEKLFF
TRBV28,NA,TRBJ1-1,NA,TGTGCCAGCAGTTTGGCAGGGGATCGAGCTGAAGCTTTCTTT,CASSLAGDRAEAFF
TRBV4-2,NA,TRBJ2-1,NA,TGTGCCTCATCAAAGGTGGCGGGGAATAGAGATGAGCAGTTCTTC,CASSKVAGNRDEQFF
TRBV5-5,NA,TRBJ1-4,NA,TGTGCCAGCAGCTTGGAGGGAGGACCTAATGAAAAACTGTTTTTT,CASSLEGGPNEKLFF
TRBV5-6,NA,TRBJ1-1,NA,TGTGCCAGCGGGGTCACCAGGGCTGAAGCTTTCTTT,CASGVTRAEAFF
TRBV28,NA,TRBJ2-3,NA,TGTGCCAGCAGCCCTAGCGCCACAGATACGCAGTATTTT,CASSPSATDTQYF
TRBV18,NA,TRBJ1-5,few,TGTGCCAGCTCCCCAGGGCCGGGACAGCCCCAGCATTTT,CASSPGPGQPQHF
TRBV2,NA,TRBJ1-1,few,TGTGCCAGCAGTGAACAGGGGACCATCACTGAAGCTTTCTTT,CASSEQGTITEAFF
TRBV6-5,TRBD1,TRBJ1-2,many,TGTGCCAGCAGTCCGACCCTGCAGGGGGCCGGGTTCTTC,CASSPTLQGAGFF
TRBV27,NA,TRBJ1-6,NA,TGTGCCAGCACTCCGAGCTCCTATAATTCACCCCTCCACTTT,CASTPSSYNSPLHF
TRBV2,NA,TRBJ1-1,NA,TGTGCCAGCAGTGAAGGAACAGGGGAAGCTTTCTTT,CASSEGTGEAFF
TRBV29-1,NA,TRBJ2-5,NA,TGCAGCACCGACACCGCGCAGGGGACCCAGTACTTC,CSTDTAQGTQYF
TRBV28,TRBD2,TRBJ2-1,NA,TGTGCCAGCAGACTAGCGGGGACCTACAATGAGCAGTTCTTC,CASRLAGTYNEQFF
TRBV7-2,TRBD1,TRBJ2-5,NA,TGTGCCAGCAGCGCAGGGACAGGGGGCAAAGAGACCCAGTACTTC,CASSAGTGGKETQYF
TRBV3-1/TRBV3-2,TRBD2,TRBJ2-7,NA,TGTGCCAGCAGCCCCCCCGCGGGAGGGCCCAACGAGCAGTACTTC,CASSPPAGGPNEQYF